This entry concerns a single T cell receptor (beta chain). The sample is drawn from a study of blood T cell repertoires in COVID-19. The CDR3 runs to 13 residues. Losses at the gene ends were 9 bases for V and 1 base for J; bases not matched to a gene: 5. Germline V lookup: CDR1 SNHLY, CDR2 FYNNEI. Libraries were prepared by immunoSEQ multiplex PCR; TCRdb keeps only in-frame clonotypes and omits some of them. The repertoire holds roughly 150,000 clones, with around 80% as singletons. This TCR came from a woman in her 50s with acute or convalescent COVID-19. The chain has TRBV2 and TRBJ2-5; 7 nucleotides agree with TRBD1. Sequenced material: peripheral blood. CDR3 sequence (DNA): TGTGCCAGTAGGGACAGCCTCCAAGAGACCCAGTACTTC. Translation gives CASRDSLQETQYF.